This T cell receptor (beta chain) originates from a study of T cell responses to AZD1222 COVID-19 vaccine. This CDR3 region has 15 residues. The ends lost 2 bases at V and 2 bases at J; junction bases unmatched: 4. Looked up from germline, CDR1 is SGHAT and CDR2 is FQNNGV. Measured with immunoSEQ multiplex PCR; TCRdb has only the in-frame clones, and not every one. This sample has more than 95,000 clones, with around 86% found just once. The source is an adult who received the MenACWY meningococcal vaccine as a control. V usage is TRBV11-2 and J usage is TRBJ2-7, with TRBD2 matching over 9 bases. Sequenced here: peripheral blood, sampled 28 days after the second dose of the MenACWY control vaccine. Here the CDR3 reads CASSLRAGGPYEQYF. The CDR3 bases are TGTGCCAGCAGCTTAAGAGCGGGGGGCCCCTACGAGCAGTACTTC.